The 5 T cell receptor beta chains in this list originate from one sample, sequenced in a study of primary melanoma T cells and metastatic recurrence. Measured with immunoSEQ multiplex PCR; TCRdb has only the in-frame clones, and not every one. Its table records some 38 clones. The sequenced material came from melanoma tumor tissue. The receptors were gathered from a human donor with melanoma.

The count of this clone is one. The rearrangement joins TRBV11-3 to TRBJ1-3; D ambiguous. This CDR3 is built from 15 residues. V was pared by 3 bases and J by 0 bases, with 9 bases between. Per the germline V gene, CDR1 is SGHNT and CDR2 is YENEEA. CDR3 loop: CASSLDRSSGNTIYF. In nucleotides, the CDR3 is TGTGCCAGCAGCTTGGATCGGAGCTCTGGAAACACCATATATTTT.

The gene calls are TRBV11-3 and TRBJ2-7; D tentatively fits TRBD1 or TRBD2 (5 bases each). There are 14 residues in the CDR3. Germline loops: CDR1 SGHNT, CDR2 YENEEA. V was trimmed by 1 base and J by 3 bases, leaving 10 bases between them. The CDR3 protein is CASSLVAGSYEQYF. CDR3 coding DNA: TGTGCCAGCAGCTTAGTGGCAGGGAGCTACGAGCAGTACTTC.

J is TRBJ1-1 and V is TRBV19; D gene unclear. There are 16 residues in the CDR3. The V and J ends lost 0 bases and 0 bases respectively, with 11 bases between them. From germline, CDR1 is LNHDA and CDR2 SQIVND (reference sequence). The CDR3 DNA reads TGTGCCAGTAGTATAGAGGCGGGGTCCATGAACACTGAAGCTTTCTTT. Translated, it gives CASSIEAGSMNTEAFF.

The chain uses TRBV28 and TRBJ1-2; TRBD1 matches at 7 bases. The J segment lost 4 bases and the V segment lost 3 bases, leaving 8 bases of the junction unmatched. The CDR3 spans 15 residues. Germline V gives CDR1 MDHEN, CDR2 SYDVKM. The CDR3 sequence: CASSLGTASSYGYTF. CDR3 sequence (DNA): TGTGCCAGCAGTTTGGGGACAGCCTCCTCCTATGGCTACACCTTC.

CDR3 loop: CASSLKGALTDTQYF. The CDR3 bases are TGTGCCAGCAGCTTAAAGGGGGCCCTGACAGATACGCAGTATTTT. V usage is TRBV7-1 and J usage is TRBJ2-3, with 7 bases lining up with TRBD1. TRBV7-1 is an ORF, and what it does is uncertain. The CDR3 runs 15 residues. Losses at the gene ends were 4 bases for V and 3 bases for J; bases not matched to a gene: 7.